This TCR beta chain derives from a study of regulatory T cells in long-lasting Graves disease. On the study more broadly: Positive TSH receptor antibodies alongside over 5 years of antithyroid drugs were what marked Graves' disease as persistent.

The study's findings and limits: Sharing of public clonotypes was greater in persistent patients (about 3,000) than in new patients (more than 900).

V was clipped by 3 bases and J by 5 bases, with 13 bases between them. The length of the CDR3 is 13 residues. The germline CDR1 and CDR2 sequences are DFQATT and SNEGSKA (reference sequence). Sample time point: persistent/refractory GD, antithyroid drugs over 5 years with positive TRAb. From PBMCs, RNA was extracted and then used to make the TCR library. This clonotype was recorded a few times. Its target is unknown. Arm-PCR with iRepertoire HTBI primers amplified the CDR3 regions for these TCR beta libraries. TCRdb re-analysed the multiplex PCR reads in MiXCR, keeping a single row per CDR3 protein. The sample consists of roughly 450,000 distinct CDR3 sequences, 22% of them appearing once.

The chain combines TRBV20-1 with TRBJ2-5, with D possibly being TRBD2 (6 bases). This TCR was sampled from a female donor with Graves disease. The sequencing here drew on peripheral blood mononuclear cells (PBMCs), taken when the disease was refractory, from a patient treated with antithyroid drugs. The CDR3 DNA reads TGCAGTGCTAGTTTGGACTATCCCGAGACCCAGTACTTC. This encodes CSASLDYPETQYF.